This T cell receptor beta chain was sequenced in a study of T cells in localized non-small cell lung cancer. Study results and caveats: Sequencing was limited to one tumor region, leaving the possibility of heterogeneity open. Appearances in adjacent lung were noted for a median approximately 58 of the top 100 tumor clones.

CDR3 length: 14 residues. Per germline, CDR1 SNHLY and CDR2 FYNNEI. Trimming took off 3 bases at V and 5 bases at J, with 10 bases between the two ends. Generated by immunoSEQ multiplex PCR, the TCRdb table keeps only in-frame clones and is missing some. The sample includes about 4,800 clones, around 30% seen only once; the top ten take approximately 12%. As for this clone: Its target is not known.

This receptor was obtained from a male donor aged 60 or over with stage III lung adenocarcinoma. V usage is TRBV2 and J usage is TRBJ1-4, with D unclear. The specimen comprised lung tumor tissue, sampled before any cancer treatment. CDR3 coding DNA: TGTGCCAGCAGTGAGGGGTCGTGGAATGAAAAACTGTTTTTT. It codes for CASSEGSWNEKLFF.